The rows below give T cell receptor beta chains drawn from one sample of a study of T cell responses to AZD1222 COVID-19 vaccine. Clones were sequenced by immunoSEQ multiplex PCR, and TCRdb holds only the in-frame ones, with some missing. The repertoire has 65,000 to 80,000 clones, 90% of them found once; the top ten carry roughly 4.2%. The sample in question was peripheral blood, obtained on day 0 of AZD1222 vaccination. Source of these receptors: an adult in good health. Each CDR3 is given with its conserved first and last residue. The D gene is left open where the match is weak. The size field is filled for only some rows; it gives once, few, many or a size class.

j_gene,abundance,d_gene,v_gene,CDR3aa,CDR3nt
TRBJ2-7,NA,TRBD2,TRBV7-2,CASSLGLAGGPYEQYF,TGTGCCAGCAGCTTAGGGCTAGCGGGAGGGCCTTACGAGCAGTACTTC
TRBJ1-6,NA,NA,TRBV9,CASSVDGGRSPLHF,TGTGCCAGCAGCGTAGATGGCGGGAGATCACCCCTCCACTTT
TRBJ2-3,once,NA,TRBV7-2,CASSSRTAGTDTQYF,TGTGCCAGCAGCTCCCGCACGGCCGGAACAGATACGCAGTATTTT
TRBJ2-3,NA,NA,TRBV7-3,CASSSGNPTDTQYF,TGTGCCAGCAGCTCCGGGAACCCCACAGATACGCAGTATTTT
TRBJ1-1,NA,NA,TRBV3-1/TRBV3-2,CASSGLGGNTEAFF,TGTGCCAGCAGCGGATTGGGAGGAAACACTGAAGCTTTCTTT
TRBJ1-6,NA,NA,TRBV7-8,CASSLGQSSYNSPLHF,TGTGCCAGCAGCTTAGGCCAGAGCTCCTATAATTCACCCCTCCACTTT
TRBJ1-2,once,TRBD1,TRBV9,CASSPDRGRVILGYGYTF,TGTGCCAGCAGCCCAGACAGGGGGCGCGTGATTTTGGGATATGGCTACACCTTC
TRBJ2-3,NA,TRBD1,TRBV4-1,CASSLQGVKTDTQYF,TGCGCCAGCAGCCTACAGGGGGTGAAGACAGATACGCAGTATTTT
TRBJ2-5,NA,NA,TRBV20-1,CSAQHAETQYF,TGCAGTGCCCAACATGCAGAGACCCAGTACTTC
TRBJ2-5,few,NA,TRBV6-1,CASTEAGWGVKETQYF,TGTGCCAGCACCGAAGCGGGTTGGGGGGTAAAAGAGACCCAGTACTTC
TRBJ2-2,NA,NA,TRBV5-1,CASSLDGGSGTGTGELFF,TGCGCCAGCAGCTTGGACGGGGGATCAGGGACGGGAACCGGGGAGCTGTTTTTT
TRBJ1-5,NA,NA,TRBV6-1,CASSEGGFQPQHF,TGTGCCAGCAGTGAAGGCGGGTTTCAGCCCCAGCATTTT
TRBJ2-1,NA,NA,TRBV5-1,CASSLDQEGDEQFF,TGCGCCAGCAGCTTGGACCAGGAGGGAGATGAGCAGTTCTTC
TRBJ1-4,NA,NA,TRBV18,CASSTILAGGGPDEKLFF,TGTGCCAGCTCTACCATCCTAGCGGGGGGAGGCCCCGATGAAAAACTGTTTTTT
TRBJ2-4,once,TRBD2,TRBV11-1,CASSRLAGGAKNIQYF,TGTGCCAGCAGCAGACTAGCGGGGGGGGCCAAAAACATTCAGTACTTC
TRBJ1-5,few,NA,TRBV5-8,CASSLGPRASGNQPQHF,TGTGCCAGCAGCTTGGGTCCCAGGGCGTCGGGCAATCAGCCCCAGCATTTT
TRBJ2-7,NA,TRBD1,TRBV12-3/TRBV12-4,CASQMTGTYEQYF,TGTGCCAGCCAAATGACAGGGACCTACGAGCAGTACTTC
TRBJ2-1,NA,TRBD2,TRBV24-1,CATSDRQTSGVLDEQFF,TGTGCCACCAGTGACCGGCAGACTAGCGGGGTGTTGGATGAGCAGTTCTTC
TRBJ1-3,once,NA,TRBV6-6,CASTLDDFGNTIYF,TGTGCCAGCACCCTGGATGACTTCGGAAACACCATATATTTT
TRBJ2-4,NA,NA,TRBV7-3,CASSLYDRSKNIQYF,TGTGCCAGCAGCTTATACGACAGAAGCAAAAACATTCAGTACTTC
TRBJ2-5,NA,NA,TRBV11-3,CASSSQLKETQYF,TGTGCCAGCAGTTCACAGTTAAAGGAGACCCAGTACTTC
TRBJ1-1,NA,TRBD1,TRBV11-3,CASSPRDRVALNTEAFF,TGTGCCAGCAGCCCCCGGGACAGGGTTGCCCTGAACACTGAAGCTTTCTTT
TRBJ2-1,NA,NA,TRBV6-2/TRBV6-3,CASSWGNTGAYEQFF,TGTGCCAGCAGTTGGGGGAACACGGGGGCGTATGAGCAGTTCTTC
TRBJ1-4,NA,NA,TRBV28,CASSLPVATNEKLFF,TGTGCCAGCAGTCTTCCCGTTGCAACTAATGAAAAACTGTTTTTT